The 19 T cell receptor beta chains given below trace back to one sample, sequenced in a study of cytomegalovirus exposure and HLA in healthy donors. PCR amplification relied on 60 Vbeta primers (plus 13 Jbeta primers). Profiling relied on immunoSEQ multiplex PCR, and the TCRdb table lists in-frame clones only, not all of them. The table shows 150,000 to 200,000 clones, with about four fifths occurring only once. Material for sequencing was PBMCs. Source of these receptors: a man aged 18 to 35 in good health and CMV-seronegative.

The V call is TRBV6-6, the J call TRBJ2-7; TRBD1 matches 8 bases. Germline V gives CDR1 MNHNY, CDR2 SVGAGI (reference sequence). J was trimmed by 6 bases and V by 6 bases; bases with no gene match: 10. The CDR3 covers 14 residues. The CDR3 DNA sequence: TGTGCCAGCAGCTCAAGGACAGGGATGGTCGAGCAGTACTTC. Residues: CASSSRTGMVEQYF.

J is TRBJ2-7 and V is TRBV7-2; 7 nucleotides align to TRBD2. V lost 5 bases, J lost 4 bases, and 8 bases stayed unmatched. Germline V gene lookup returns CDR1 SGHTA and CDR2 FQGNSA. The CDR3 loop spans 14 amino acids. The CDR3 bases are TGTGCCAGCAGCCGGAGCGGGGAGGGGTACGAGCAGTACTTC. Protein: CASSRSGEGYEQYF.

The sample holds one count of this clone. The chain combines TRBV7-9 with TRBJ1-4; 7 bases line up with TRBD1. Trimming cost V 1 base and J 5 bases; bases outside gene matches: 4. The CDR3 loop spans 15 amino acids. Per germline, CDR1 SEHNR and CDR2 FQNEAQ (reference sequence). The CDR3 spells CASSLDGRGNEKLFF. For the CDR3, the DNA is TGTGCCAGCAGCTTAGATGGCAGGGGGAATGAAAAACTGTTTTTT. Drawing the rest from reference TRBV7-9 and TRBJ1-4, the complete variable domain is DTGVSQNPRHKITKRGQNVTFRCDPISEHNRLYWYRQTLGQGPEFLTYFQNEAQLEKSRLLSDRFSAERPKGSFSTLEIQRTEQGDSAMYLCASSLDGRGNEKLFFGSGTQLSVL.

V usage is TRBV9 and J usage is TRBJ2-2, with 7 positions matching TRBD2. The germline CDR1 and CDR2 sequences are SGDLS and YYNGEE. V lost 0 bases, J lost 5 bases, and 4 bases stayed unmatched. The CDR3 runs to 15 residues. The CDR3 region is CASSVGISGTGELFF. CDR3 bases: TGTGCCAGCAGCGTAGGAATTAGCGGGACCGGGGAGCTGTTTTTT.

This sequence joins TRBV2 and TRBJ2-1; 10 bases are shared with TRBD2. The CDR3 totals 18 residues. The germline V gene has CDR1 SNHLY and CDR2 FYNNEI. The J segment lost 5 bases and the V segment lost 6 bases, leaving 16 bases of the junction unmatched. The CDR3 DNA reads TGTGCCAGCAGAAGAACGAGCGCTAGCGGGGGAGCAGACAATGAGCAGTTCTTC. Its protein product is CASRRTSASGGADNEQFF.

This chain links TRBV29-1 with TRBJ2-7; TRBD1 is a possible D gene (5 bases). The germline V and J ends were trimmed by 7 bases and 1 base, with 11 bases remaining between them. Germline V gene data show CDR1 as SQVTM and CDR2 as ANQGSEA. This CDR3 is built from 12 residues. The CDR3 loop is CSAGAGSYEQYF. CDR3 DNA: TGCAGCGCCGGTGCAGGGTCCTACGAGCAGTACTTC.

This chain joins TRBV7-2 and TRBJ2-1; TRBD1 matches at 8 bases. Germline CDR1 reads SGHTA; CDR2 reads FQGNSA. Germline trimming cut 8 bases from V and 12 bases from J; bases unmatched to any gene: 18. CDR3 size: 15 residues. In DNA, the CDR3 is TGTGCCAGCGCAGGTATGGCAGGGGGCTATACAGGGCAGTTCTTC. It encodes CASAGMAGGYTGQFF.

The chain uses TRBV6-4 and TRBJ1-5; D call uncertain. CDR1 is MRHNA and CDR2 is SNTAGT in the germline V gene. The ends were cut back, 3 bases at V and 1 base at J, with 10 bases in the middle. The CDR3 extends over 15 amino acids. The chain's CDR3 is CASSEIPGSNQPQHF. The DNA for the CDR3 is TGTGCCAGCAGTGAAATACCGGGGAGCAATCAGCCCCAGCATTTT.

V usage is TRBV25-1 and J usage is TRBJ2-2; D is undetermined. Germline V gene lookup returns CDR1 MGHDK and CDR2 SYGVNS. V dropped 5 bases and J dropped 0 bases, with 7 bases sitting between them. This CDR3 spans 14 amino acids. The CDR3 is CASSPSPNTGELFF. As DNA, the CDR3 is TGTGCCAGCAGTCCTAGTCCGAACACCGGGGAGCTGTTTTTT.

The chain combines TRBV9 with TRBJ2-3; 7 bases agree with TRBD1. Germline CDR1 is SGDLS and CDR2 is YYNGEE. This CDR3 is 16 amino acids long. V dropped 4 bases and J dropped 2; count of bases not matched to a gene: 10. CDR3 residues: CASSPPPDRYTDTQYF. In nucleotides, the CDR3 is TGTGCCAGCAGCCCCCCTCCGGACAGGTACACAGATACGCAGTATTTT. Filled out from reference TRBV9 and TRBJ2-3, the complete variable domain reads DSGVTQTPKHLITATGQRVTLRCSPRSGDLSVYWYQQSLDQGLQFLIQYYNGEERAKGNILERFSAQQFPDLHSELNLSSLELGDSALYFCASSPPPDRYTDTQYFGPGTRLTVL.

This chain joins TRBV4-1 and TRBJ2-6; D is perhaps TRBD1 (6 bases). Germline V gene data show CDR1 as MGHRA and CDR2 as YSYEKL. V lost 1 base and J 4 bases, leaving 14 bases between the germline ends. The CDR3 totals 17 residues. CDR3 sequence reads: CASSQVLNREGANVLTF. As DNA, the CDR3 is TGCGCCAGCAGCCAAGTACTTAACAGGGAGGGGGCCAACGTCCTGACTTTC.

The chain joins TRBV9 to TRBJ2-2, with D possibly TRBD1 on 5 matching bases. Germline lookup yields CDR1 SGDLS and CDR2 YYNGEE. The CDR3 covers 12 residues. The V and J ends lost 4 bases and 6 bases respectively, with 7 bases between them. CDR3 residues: CASSSTAGELFF. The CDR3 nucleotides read TGTGCCAGCAGCTCGACAGCCGGGGAGCTGTTTTTT.

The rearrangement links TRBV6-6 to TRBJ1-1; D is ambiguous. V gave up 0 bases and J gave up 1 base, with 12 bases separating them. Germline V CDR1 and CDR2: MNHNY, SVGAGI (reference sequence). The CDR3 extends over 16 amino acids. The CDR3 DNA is TGTGCCAGCAGTTACTCGTTTTCGGAGGGGAACACTGAAGCTTTCTTT. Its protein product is CASSYSFSEGNTEAFF.

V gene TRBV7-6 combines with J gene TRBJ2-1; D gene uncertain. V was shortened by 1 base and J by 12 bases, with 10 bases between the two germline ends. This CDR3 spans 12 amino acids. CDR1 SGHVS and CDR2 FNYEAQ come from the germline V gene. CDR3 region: CASSLGGPGQFF. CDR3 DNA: TGTGCCAGCAGCTTAGGAGGCCCCGGGCAGTTCTTC. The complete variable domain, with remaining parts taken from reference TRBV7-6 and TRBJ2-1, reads GAGVSQSPRYKVTKRGQDVALRCDPISGHVSLYWYRQALGQGPEFLTYFNYEAQQDKSGLPNDRFSAERPEGSISTLTIQRTEQRDSAMYRCASSLGGPGQFFGPGTRLTVL.

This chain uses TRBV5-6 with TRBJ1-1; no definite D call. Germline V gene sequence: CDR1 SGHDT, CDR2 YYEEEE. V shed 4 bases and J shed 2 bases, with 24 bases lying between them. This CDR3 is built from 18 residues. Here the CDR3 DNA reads TGTGCCAGCAGCCCTCGAGGGTTGGGCCGCTCAGGAAACACTGAAGCTTTCTTT. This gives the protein CASSPRGLGRSGNTEAFF.

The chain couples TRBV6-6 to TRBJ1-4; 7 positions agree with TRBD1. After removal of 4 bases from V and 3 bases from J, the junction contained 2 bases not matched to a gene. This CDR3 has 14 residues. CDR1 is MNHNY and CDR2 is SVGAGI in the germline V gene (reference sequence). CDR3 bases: TGTGCCAGCAGTTTCGGGACAGCTAATGAAAAACTGTTTTTT. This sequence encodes CASSFGTANEKLFF.

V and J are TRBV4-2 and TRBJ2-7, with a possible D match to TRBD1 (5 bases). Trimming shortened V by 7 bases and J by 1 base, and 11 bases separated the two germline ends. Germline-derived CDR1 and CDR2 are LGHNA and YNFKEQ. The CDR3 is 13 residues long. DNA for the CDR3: TGTGCCAGCACACCGCAGGGATCCTACGAGCAGTACTTC. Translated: CASTPQGSYEQYF.

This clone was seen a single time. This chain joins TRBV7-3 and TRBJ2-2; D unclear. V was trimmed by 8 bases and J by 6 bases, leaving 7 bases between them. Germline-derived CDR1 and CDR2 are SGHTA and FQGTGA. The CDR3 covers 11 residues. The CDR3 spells CASGPAGELFF. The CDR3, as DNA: TGTGCCAGCGGCCCAGCCGGGGAGCTGTTTTTT.

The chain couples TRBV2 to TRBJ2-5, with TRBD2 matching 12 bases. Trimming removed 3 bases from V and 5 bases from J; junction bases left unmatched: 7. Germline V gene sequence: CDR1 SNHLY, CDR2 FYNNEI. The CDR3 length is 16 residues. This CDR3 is CASSETASGGAETQYF. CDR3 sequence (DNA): TGTGCCAGCAGTGAGACGGCTAGCGGGGGGGCGGAGACCCAGTACTTC.